The clone carrying this T cell receptor beta chain was observed many times. This record comes from a study of T-cell reconstitution after alpha-beta-depleted transplantation in children. During its preparation, the TCRbeta library received unique molecular identifiers. TCRdb recomputed calls from the PCR reads with MiXCR, one row per CDR3 protein. The sample records nearly 200,000 distinct CDR3 sequences, roughly 6.5% being singletons. Trimming took 4 bases from V and 7 from J, leaving 15 bases between them. Germline V gene sequence: CDR1 SGHRS, CDR2 YFSETQ. The CDR3 covers 14 residues. The source material was PBMCs, sampled before TCRalphabeta/CD19-depleted stem cell transplant. The TCR comes from a girl less than two years old with combined immunodeficiency, due to receive a stem cell transplant. V gene TRBV5-1 combines with J gene TRBJ2-1, with a tentative D call TRBD2 (6 bases). The CDR3 here is CASSGASDGNEQFF. CDR3 coding DNA: TGCGCCAGCAGCGGCGCTAGCGACGGGAATGAGCAGTTCTTC.